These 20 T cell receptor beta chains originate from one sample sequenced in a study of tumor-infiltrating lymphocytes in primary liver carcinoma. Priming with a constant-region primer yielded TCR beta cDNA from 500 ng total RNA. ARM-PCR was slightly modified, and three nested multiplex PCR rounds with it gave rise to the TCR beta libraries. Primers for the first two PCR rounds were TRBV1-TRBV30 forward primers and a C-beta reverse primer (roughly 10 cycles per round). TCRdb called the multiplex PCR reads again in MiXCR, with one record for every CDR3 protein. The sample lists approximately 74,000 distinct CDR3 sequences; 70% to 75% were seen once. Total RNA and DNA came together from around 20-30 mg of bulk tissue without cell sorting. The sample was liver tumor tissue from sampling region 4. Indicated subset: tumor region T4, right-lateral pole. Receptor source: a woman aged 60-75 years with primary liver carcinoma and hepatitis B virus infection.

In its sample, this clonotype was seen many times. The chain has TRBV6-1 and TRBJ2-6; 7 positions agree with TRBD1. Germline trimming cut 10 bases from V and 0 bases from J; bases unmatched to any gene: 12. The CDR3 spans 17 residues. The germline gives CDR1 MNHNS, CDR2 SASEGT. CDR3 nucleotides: TGTGCCACCACAGGGGCGCAAACCCTCTCTGGGGCCAACGTCCTGACTTTC. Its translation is CATTGAQTLSGANVLTF.

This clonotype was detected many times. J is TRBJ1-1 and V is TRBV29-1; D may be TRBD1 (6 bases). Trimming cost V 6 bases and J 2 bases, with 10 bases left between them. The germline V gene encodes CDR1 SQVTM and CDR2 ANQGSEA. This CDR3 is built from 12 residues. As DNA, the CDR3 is TGCAGCGTGGGGGGGCAAAACACTGAAGCTTTCTTT. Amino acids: CSVGGQNTEAFF. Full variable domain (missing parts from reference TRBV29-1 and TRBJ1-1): SAVISQKPSRDICQRGTSLTIQCQVDSQVTMMFWYRQQPGQSLTLIATANQGSEATYESGFVIDKFPISRPNLTFSTLTVSNMSPEDSSIYLCSVGGQNTEAFFGQGTRLTVV.

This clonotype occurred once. The CDR3 protein is CSVEHTSGSTDTQYF. For the CDR3, the DNA is TGCAGCGTTGAACATACTAGCGGGAGCACAGATACGCAGTATTTT. J is TRBJ2-3 and V is TRBV29-1; 9 nucleotides match TRBD2. CDR3 length: 15 amino acids. Germline CDR1 SQVTM, CDR2 ANQGSEA. V lost 2 bases to trimming and J lost 0 bases; unmatched junction nucleotides: 3.

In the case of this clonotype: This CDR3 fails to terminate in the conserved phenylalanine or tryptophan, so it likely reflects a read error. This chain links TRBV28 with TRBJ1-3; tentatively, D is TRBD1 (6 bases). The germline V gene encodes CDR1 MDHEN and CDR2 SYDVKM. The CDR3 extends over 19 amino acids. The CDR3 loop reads CASSFRGVRRGGDGNTIYL. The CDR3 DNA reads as TGTGCTAGCAGTTTTCGGGGGGTCCGAAGAGGGGGAGATGGAAACACCATATATCTT.

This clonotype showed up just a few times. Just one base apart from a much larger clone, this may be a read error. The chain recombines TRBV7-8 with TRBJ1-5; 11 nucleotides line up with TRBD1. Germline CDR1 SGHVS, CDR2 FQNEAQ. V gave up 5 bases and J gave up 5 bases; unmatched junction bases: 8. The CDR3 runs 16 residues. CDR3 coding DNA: TGTGCCAGCAGCCCGACCGGGACAGGGGGTTATCAGCCCCAGCATTTT. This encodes CASSPTGTGGYQPQHF.

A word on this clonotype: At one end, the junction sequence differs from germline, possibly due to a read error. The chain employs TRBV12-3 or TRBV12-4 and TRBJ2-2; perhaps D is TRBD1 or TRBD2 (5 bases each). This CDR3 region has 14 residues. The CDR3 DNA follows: TGTGCCAGCAGTTTAGGCGCGGGCCCCAGGGAGCTGCTTTTT. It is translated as CASSLGAGPRELLF.

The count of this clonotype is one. The CDR3 protein is CASSRRLAMQYF. CDR3 coding DNA: TGTGCCAGCAGCAGGAGACTAGCGATGCAGTACTTC. J is TRBJ2-7 and V is TRBV11-2; 8 positions agree with TRBD2. The CDR3 has 12 residues. The J segment lost 9 bases and the V segment lost 5 bases, leaving 6 bases of the junction unmatched. CDR1 and CDR2 from the germline V gene are SGHAT and FQNNGV. Variable domain in full (rest from reference TRBV11-2 and TRBJ2-7): EAGVAQSPRYKIIEKRQSVAFWCNPISGHATLYWYQQILGQGPKLLIQFQNNGVVDDSQLPKDRFSAERLKGVDSTLKIQPAKLEDSAVYLCASSRRLAMQYFGPGTRLTVT.

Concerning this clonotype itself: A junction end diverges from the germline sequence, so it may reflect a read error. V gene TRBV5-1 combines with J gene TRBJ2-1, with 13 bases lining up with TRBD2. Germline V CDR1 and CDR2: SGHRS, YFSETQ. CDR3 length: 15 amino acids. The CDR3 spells CAISPGTSGMGEQFF. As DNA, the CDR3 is TGCGCCATCAGCCCCGGGACTAGCGGGATGGGCGAGCAGTTCTTC. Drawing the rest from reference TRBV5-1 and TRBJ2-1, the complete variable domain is KAGVTQTPRYLIKTRGQQVTLSCSPISGHRSVSWYQQTPGQGLQFLFEYFSETQRNKGNFPGRFSGRQFSNSRSEMNVSTLELGDSALYLCAISPGTSGMGEQFFGPGTRLTVL.

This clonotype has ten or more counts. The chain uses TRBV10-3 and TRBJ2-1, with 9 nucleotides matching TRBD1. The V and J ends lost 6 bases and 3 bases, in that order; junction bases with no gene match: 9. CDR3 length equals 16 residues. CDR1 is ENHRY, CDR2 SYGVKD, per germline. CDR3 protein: CAIRTGGVTGYNEQFF. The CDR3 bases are TGTGCCATCAGGACAGGGGGAGTCACGGGCTACAATGAGCAGTTCTTC.

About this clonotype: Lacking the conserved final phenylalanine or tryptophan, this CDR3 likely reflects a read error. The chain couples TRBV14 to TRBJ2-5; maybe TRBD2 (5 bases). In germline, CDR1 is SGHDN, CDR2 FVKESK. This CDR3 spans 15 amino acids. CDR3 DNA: TGTGTCAGCAGCCAAGATCTAGCCATTCAAGAGACCCAGTACGTC. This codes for CVSSQDLAIQETQYV.

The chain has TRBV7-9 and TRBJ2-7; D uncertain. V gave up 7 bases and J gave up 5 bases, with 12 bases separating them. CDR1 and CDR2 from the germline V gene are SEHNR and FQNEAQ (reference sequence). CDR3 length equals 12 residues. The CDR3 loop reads CASNFRQDEQYF. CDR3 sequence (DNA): TGTGCCAGCAACTTTAGGCAGGACGAGCAGTACTTC.

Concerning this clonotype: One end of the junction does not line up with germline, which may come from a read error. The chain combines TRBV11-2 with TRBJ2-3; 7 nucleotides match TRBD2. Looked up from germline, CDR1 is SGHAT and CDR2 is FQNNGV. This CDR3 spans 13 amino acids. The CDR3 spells CASSLGRLDTQFF. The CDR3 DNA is TGTGCCAGTAGCCTCGGGAGGCTAGATACGCAGTTTTTT.

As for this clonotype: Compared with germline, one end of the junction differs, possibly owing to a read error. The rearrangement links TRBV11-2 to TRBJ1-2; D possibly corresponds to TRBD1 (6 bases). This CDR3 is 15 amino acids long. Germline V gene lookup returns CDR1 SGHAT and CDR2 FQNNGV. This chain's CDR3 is CASSLAGGPNHGYTF. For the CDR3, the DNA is TGCGCCAGCAGCTTAGCCGGGGGGCCGAACCATGGCTACACGTTC.

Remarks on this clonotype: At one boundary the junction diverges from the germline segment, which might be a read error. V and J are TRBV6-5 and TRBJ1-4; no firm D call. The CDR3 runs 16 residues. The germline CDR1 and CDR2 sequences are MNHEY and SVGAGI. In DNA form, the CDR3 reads TGCGCCAGGAGTTCTGCCGAACAGTCCTCCCTAGAAAAACTGTTTTTT. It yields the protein CARSSAEQSSLEKLFF.

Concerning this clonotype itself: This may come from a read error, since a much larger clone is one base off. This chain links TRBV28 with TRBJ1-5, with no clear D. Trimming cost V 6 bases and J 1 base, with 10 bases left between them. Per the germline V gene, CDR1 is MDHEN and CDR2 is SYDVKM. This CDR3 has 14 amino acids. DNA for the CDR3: TGTGCCAGCAGGTCAGGACCCAGCAATCAGCCCCAGCATTTT. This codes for CASRSGPSNQPQHF.

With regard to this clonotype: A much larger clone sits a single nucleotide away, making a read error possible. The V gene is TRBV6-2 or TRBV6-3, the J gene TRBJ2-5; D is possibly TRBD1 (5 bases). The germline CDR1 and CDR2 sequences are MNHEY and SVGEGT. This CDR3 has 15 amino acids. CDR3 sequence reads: CANSPSRVSGETQYF. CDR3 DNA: TGTGCCAACAGTCCGAGCAGGGTATCAGGAGAGACCCAGTACTTC.

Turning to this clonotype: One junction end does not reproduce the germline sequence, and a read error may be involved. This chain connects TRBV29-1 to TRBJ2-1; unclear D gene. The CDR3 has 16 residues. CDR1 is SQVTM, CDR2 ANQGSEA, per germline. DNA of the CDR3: TGCAGCGTTGAGGGAACAGTAGCACCCGAGTGGAATGAGCAGTCCTTC. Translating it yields CSVEGTVAPEWNEQSF.

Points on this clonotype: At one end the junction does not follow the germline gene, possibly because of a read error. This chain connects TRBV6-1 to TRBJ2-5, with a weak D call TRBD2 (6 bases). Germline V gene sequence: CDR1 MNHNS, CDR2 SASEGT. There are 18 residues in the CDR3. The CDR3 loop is CASCDFWRAGLAQGTQYF. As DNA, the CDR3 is TGTGCCAGCTGTGATTTTTGGAGGGCCGGTTTGGCCCAAGGGACCCAGTACTTC.

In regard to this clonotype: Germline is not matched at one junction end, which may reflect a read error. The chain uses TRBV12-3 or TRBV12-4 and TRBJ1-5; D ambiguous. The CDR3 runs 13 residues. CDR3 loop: CAISVGGQQPQHF. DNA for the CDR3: TGTGCCATCAGCGTCGGAGGGCAGCAGCCACAGCATTTT.

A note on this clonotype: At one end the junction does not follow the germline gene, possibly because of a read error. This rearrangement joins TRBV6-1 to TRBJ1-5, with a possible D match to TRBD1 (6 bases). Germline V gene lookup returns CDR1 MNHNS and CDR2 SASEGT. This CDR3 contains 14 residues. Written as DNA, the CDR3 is TGTGCCAGCAGTGACTGGGGGGCGGGTCAGCCCCAACATTTT. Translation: CASSDWGAGQPQHF.